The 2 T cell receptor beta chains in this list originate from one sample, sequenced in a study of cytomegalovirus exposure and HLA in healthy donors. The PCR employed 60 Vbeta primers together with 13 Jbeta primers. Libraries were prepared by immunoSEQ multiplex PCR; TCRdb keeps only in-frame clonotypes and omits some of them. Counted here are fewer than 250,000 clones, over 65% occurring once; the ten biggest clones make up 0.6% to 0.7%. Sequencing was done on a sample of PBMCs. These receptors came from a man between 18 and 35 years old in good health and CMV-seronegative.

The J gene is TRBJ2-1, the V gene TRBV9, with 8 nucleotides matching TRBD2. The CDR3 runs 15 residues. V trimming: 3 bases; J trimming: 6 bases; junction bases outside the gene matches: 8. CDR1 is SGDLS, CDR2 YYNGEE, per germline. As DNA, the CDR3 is TGTGCCAGCAGCGCCGGGAGGGCCGAAATCAATGAGCAGTTCTTC. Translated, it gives CASSAGRAEINEQFF. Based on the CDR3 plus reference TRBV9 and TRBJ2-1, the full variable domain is DSGVTQTPKHLITATGQRVTLRCSPRSGDLSVYWYQQSLDQGLQFLIQYYNGEERAKGNILERFSAQQFPDLHSELNLSSLELGDSALYFCASSAGRAEINEQFFGPGTRLTVL.

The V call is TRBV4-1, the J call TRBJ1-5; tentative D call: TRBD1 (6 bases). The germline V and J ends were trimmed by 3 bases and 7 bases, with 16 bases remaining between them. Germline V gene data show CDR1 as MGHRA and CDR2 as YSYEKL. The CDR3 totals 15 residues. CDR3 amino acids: CASSHGGGAGQPQHF. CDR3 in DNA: TGCGCCAGCAGCCACGGCGGGGGGGCCGGGCAGCCCCAGCATTTT.